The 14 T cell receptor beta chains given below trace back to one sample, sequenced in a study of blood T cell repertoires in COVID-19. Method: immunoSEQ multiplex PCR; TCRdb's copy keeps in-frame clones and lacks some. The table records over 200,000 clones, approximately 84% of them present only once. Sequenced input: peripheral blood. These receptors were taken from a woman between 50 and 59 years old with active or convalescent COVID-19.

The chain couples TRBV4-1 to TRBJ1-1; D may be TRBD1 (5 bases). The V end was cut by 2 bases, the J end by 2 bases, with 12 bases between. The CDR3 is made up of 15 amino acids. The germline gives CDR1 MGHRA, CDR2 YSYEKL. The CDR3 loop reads CASSQFREVNTEAFF. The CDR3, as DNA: TGCGCCAGCAGCCAATTCAGGGAGGTCAACACTGAAGCTTTCTTT.

The CDR3 coding sequence is TGTGCCAGCAGCTCCGGACAGGGCCGGGGCACTGAAGCTTTCTTT. The encoded protein is CASSSGQGRGTEAFF. The rearrangement joins TRBV5-6 to TRBJ1-1, with 8 bases lining up with TRBD1. After removal of 3 bases from V and 4 bases from J, the junction contained 8 bases not matched to a gene. CDR1 and CDR2 from the germline V gene are SGHDT and YYEEEE. CDR3 length: 15 residues.

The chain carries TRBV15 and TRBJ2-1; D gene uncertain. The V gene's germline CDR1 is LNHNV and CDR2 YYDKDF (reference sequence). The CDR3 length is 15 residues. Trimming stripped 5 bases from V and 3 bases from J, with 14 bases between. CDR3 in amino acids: CATSPPRPGYNEQFF. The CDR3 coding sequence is TGTGCCACCAGCCCCCCTCGTCCGGGCTACAATGAGCAGTTCTTC.

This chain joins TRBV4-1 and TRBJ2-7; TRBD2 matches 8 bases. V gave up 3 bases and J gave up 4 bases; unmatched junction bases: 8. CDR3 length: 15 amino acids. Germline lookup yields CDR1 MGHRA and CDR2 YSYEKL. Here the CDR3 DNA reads TGCGCCAGCAGCCAGAGAGCGGGGGAGTCGTACGAGCAGTACTTC. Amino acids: CASSQRAGESYEQYF.

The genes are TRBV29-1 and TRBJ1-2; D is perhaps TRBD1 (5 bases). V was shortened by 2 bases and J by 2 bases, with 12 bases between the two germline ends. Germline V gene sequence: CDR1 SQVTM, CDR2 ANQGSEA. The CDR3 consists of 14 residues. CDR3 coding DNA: TGCAGCGTTGAATGGGCCGGGGGAAACTATGGCTACACCTTC. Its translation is CSVEWAGGNYGYTF.

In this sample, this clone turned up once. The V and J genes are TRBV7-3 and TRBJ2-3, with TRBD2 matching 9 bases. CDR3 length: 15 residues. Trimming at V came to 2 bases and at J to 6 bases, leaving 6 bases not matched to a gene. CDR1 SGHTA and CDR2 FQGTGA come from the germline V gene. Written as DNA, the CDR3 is TGTGCCAGCAGCTTATGGGGAACTAGCGGGGATACGCAGTATTTT. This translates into CASSLWGTSGDTQYF.

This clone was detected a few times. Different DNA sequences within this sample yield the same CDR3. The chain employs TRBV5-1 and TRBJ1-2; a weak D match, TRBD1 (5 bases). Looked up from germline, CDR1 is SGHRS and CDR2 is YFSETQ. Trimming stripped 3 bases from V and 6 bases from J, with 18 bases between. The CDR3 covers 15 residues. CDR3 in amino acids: CASSSSGTGVDGYTF. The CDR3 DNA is TGCGCCAGCAGCTCTTCCGGGACGGGGGTTGATGGCTACACCTTC.

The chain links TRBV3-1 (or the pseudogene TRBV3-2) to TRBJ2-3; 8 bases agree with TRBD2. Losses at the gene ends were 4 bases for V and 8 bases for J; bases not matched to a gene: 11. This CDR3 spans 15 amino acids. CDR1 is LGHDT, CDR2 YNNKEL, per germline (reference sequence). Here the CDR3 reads CASSPRRGGSSTQYF. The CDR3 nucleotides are TGTGCCAGCAGCCCCCGTCGCGGGGGGTCAAGTACGCAGTATTTT.

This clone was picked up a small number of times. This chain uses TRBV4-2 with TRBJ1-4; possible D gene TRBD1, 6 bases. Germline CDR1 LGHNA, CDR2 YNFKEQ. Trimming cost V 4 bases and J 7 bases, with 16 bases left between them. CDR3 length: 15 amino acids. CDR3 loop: CASSPPKQGVEKLFF. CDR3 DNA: TGTGCCAGCAGCCCCCCGAAACAGGGAGTTGAAAAACTGTTTTTT.

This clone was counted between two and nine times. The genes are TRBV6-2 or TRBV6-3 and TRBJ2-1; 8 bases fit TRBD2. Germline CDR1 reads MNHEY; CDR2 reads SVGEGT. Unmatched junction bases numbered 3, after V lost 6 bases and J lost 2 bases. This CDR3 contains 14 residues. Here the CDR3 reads CASSWTSPYNEQFF. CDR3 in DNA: TGTGCCAGCAGCTGGACTAGCCCCTACAATGAGCAGTTCTTC.

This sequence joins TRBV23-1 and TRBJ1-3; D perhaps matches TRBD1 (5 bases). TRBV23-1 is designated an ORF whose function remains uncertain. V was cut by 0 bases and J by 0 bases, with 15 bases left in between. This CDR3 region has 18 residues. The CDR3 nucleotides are TGCGCCAGCAGTCAATCGGAAGTTAGGACACACTCTGGAAACACCATATATTTT. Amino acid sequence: CASSQSEVRTHSGNTIYF.

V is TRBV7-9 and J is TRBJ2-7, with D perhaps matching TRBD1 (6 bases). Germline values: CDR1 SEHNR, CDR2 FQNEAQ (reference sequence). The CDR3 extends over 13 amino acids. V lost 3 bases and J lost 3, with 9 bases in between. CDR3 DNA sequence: TGTGCCAGCAGCTTCCCCAGGGGCTACGAGCAGTACTTC. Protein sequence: CASSFPRGYEQYF.

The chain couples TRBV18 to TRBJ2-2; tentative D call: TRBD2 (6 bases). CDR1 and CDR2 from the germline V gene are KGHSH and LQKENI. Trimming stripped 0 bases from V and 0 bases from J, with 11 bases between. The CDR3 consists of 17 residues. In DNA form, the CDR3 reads TGTGCCAGCTCACCACCGGAGCGGGCCACGAACACCGGGGAGCTGTTTTTT. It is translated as CASSPPERATNTGELFF.

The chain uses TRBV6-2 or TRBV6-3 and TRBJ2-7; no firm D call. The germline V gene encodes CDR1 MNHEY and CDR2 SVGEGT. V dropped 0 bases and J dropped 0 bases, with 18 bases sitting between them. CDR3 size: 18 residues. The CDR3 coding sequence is TGTGCCAGCAGTTACTCGCGGTTTAAAGGCCGGATCTCCTACGAGCAGTACTTC. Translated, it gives CASSYSRFKGRISYEQYF.